Listed below are T cell receptor beta chains from one sample, sequenced in a study of T-cell reconstitution after alpha-beta-depleted transplantation in children. Via MiXCR, TCRdb re-called the PCR reads, giving one row per CDR3 protein. The sample yields approximately 980,000 distinct CDR3 sequences, 25% to 30% seen once. The sequencing used PBMCs, mostly from graft donor cells, collected 360 days after TCRalphabeta/CD19-depleted stem cell transplant. These receptors were obtained from a boy under two years old who had a stem cell transplant for SCID, so the T cells may come from the graft donor. CDR3s include the opening cysteine and the closing phenylalanine or tryptophan. The D gene is left open where the match is weak. Clone size, where shown, is once, few, many, or a class for clones that have expanded.

d_call | j_call | clone_size | v_call | cdr3_length | cdr3_nt | cdr3_aa
NA | TRBJ2-1 | NA | TRBV18 | 16 | TGTGCCAGCTCACCAGGATTATCGGGTCCCTACAATGAGCAGTTCTTC | CASSPGLSGPYNEQFF
NA | TRBJ1-3 | few | TRBV12-3/TRBV12-4 | 15 | TGTGCCAGCAGTTTTAACAGGAACTCTGGAAACACCATATATTTT | CASSFNRNSGNTIYF
NA | TRBJ1-1 | NA | TRBV4-1 | 15 | TGCGCCAGCAGCCAAGTTGGGGGCTCGGGCACTGAAGCTTTCTTT | CASSQVGGSGTEAFF
NA | TRBJ2-3 | NA | TRBV20-1 | 12 | TGCAGTGCTAGAAGAGACTGGAATACGCAGTATTTT | CSARRDWNTQYF
TRBD2 | TRBJ2-5 | NA | TRBV20-1 | 14 | TGCAGTGCTAGTAACCGGGGGGGCCGGGAGACCCAGTACTTC | CSASNRGGRETQYF
NA | TRBJ2-7 | few | TRBV15 | 14 | TGTGCCACCAGCTTGGAGAGAAGGCCCACGGAGCAGTACTTC | CATSLERRPTEQYF
NA | TRBJ2-4 | few | TRBV28 | 17 | TGTGCCAGCAGTTTTGCGGACTCCTCGGGGGCCAAAAACATTCAGTACTTC | CASSFADSSGAKNIQYF
NA | TRBJ2-1 | NA | TRBV20-1 | 13 | TGCAGTGCTAGGGAAGATCTAGGCAATGAGCAGTTCTTC | CSAREDLGNEQFF
NA | TRBJ2-5 | NA | TRBV11-2 | 13 | TGTGCCAGCAGCTTCGCCAGGGGAGGGACCCAGTACTTC | CASSFARGGTQYF
TRBD1 | TRBJ2-3 | many | TRBV5-5 | 16 | TGTGCCAGCAGCCACCGACAGGGTGGACCCACAGATACGCAGTATTTT | CASSHRQGGPTDTQYF
NA | TRBJ2-4 | NA | TRBV6-6 | 12 | TGTGCCAGCAGCCCGGCATCTGGCATTCAGTACTTC | CASSPASGIQYF
NA | TRBJ1-2 | NA | TRBV29-1 | 10 | TGCAGCGTTGGGGAGGGACTCTACACCTTC | CSVGEGLYTF
TRBD2 | TRBJ2-5 | many | TRBV9 | 14 | TGTGCCAGCAGCCCTAGCGGGGGGGGAGAGACCCAGTACTTC | CASSPSGGGETQYF
NA | TRBJ2-2 | NA | TRBV6-5 | 16 | TGTGCCAGCAGTTCCCCACGGGGCGGCGGGCCCGGGGAGCTGTTTTTT | CASSSPRGGGPGELFF
TRBD1 | TRBJ1-2 | few | TRBV5-1 | 16 | TGCGCCAGCAGCTTGGGGGGCCTCGACAGGGGCTATGGCTACACCTTC | CASSLGGLDRGYGYTF
NA | TRBJ1-5 | few | TRBV28 | 15 | TGTGCCAGCAGTTTCCCCTCCCCGACCAATCAGCCCCAGCATTTT | CASSFPSPTNQPQHF
TRBD1 | TRBJ2-7 | NA | TRBV6-2/TRBV6-3 | 16 | TGTGCCAGCAGTTACTCGAAGACGGGACAGGCCTACGAGCAGTACTTC | CASSYSKTGQAYEQYF
TRBD1 | TRBJ1-1 | few | TRBV7-9 | 14 | TGTGCCAGCGCCGTACAGGGGGAGGGCACTGAAGCTTTCTTT | CASAVQGEGTEAFF
TRBD1 | TRBJ1-2 | NA | TRBV13 | 14 | TGTGCCAGCAGCCGACAGGGACGGCACTATGGCTACACCTTC | CASSRQGRHYGYTF
NA | TRBJ2-2 | once | TRBV12-3/TRBV12-4 | 13 | TGTGCCAGCCGACCGATACTCACCGGGGAGCTGTTTTTT | CASRPILTGELFF
TRBD2 | TRBJ2-5 | few | TRBV6-1 | 14 | TGTGCCAGCAGCGGGACTAGCTGGGGAGAGACCCAGTACTTC | CASSGTSWGETQYF
NA | TRBJ1-5 | few | TRBV27 | 17 | TGTGCCAGCAGTTTTCGAATCCCGACAATTAGGGATCAGCCCCAGCATTTT | CASSFRIPTIRDQPQHF
NA | TRBJ1-2 | NA | TRBV5-1 | 16 | TGCGCCAGCAGCGCGGGGGGCCTCAGGGGCCCGGAGGGCTACACCTTC | CASSAGGLRGPEGYTF
TRBD1 | TRBJ1-1 | NA | TRBV12-3/TRBV12-4 | 14 | TGTGCCAGCAGTTTCCGACAGGGTGCTACTGAAGCTTTCTTT | CASSFRQGATEAFF
TRBD2 | TRBJ2-7 | few | TRBV6-1 | 15 | TGTGCCAGCAGTGACCCCGGGACTAGCAGTTACGAGCAGTACTTC | CASSDPGTSSYEQYF
NA | TRBJ2-7 | NA | TRBV25-1 | 16 | TGTGCCAGCAGTGACCCCCTCGGGGCGACGGGACGCGAGCAGTACTTC | CASSDPLGATGREQYF